The 21 T cell receptor beta chains below were found in one sample sequenced in a study of blood T cell repertoires in COVID-19. The method was immunoSEQ multiplex PCR; TCRdb's version includes in-frame clones alone and lacks a portion of them. The profile shows 300,000 to 450,000 clones, about nine tenths of them singletons. Sequenced sample: PBMCs or T cells enriched from blood (not recorded which). These receptors came from a woman in her 30s who had been exposed to COVID-19.

In its sample, this clone was seen once. This chain connects TRBV10-3 to TRBJ1-2; 8 nucleotides match TRBD1. V lost 7 bases, J lost 1 base, and 11 bases stayed unmatched. The CDR3 extends over 16 amino acids. Per the germline V gene, CDR1 is ENHRY and CDR2 is SYGVKD. CDR3 sequence: CAITLDREGFNYGYTF. DNA of the CDR3: TGTGCCATCACCCTGGACAGGGAGGGTTTTAACTATGGCTACACCTTC.

CDR3 loop: CASSTPRGAFF. In DNA form, the CDR3 reads TGCGCCAGCAGCACACCCCGAGGAGCTTTCTTT. This chain uses TRBV23-1 with TRBJ1-1; D gene unclear. TRBV23-1 is reported as an ORF; its role is uncertain. The CDR3 sequence is 11 residues long. Trimming took 6 bases from V and 10 from J, leaving 12 bases between them.

This rearrangement joins TRBV19 to TRBJ2-4; a possible D gene is TRBD1 (5 bases). V was shortened by 0 bases and J by 7 bases, with 13 bases between the two germline ends. This CDR3 spans 15 amino acids. Germline V gene lookup returns CDR1 LNHDA and CDR2 SQIVND (reference sequence). Here the CDR3 reads CASSIESSGWNIQYF. CDR3 sequence (DNA): TGTGCCAGTAGTATAGAAAGTTCAGGGTGGAACATTCAGTACTTC.

The chain joins TRBV27 to TRBJ2-7; 11 positions agree with TRBD2. J was trimmed by 3 bases and V by 6 bases; bases with no gene match: 4. The length of the CDR3 is 14 residues. Per the germline V gene, CDR1 is MNHEY and CDR2 is SMNVEV (reference sequence). The CDR3 region is CASSPLAGVYEQYF. The CDR3 coding sequence is TGTGCCAGCAGCCCACTAGCGGGAGTCTACGAGCAGTACTTC.

The chain is built from TRBV7-9 and TRBJ1-2, with D maybe TRBD1 (5 bases). Trimming stripped 1 base from V and 3 bases from J, with 15 bases between. There are 16 residues in the CDR3. Germline V lookup: CDR1 SEHNR, CDR2 FQNEAQ (reference sequence). The CDR3 DNA is TGTGCCAGCAGCTTAGAGACAGCCGGTGGTGACTATGGCTACACCTTC. It encodes CASSLETAGGDYGYTF. The whole variable domain, remainder taken from reference TRBV7-9 and TRBJ1-2, is DTGVSQNPRHKITKRGQNVTFRCDPISEHNRLYWYRQTLGQGPEFLTYFQNEAQLEKSRLLSDRFSAERPKGSFSTLEIQRTEQGDSAMYLCASSLETAGGDYGYTFGSGTRLTVV.

The rearrangement joins TRBV29-1 to TRBJ1-1; TRBD1 might be the D (5 bases). CDR3 size: 11 residues. V was pared by 5 bases and J by 4 bases, with 8 bases between. Germline loops: CDR1 SQVTM, CDR2 ANQGSEA. The CDR3 sequence is CSVRGGTEAFF. DNA of the CDR3: TGCAGCGTTCGGGGGGGCACTGAAGCTTTCTTT.

The chain joins TRBV7-9 to TRBJ2-5; D gene ambiguous. Germline lookup yields CDR1 SEHNR and CDR2 FQNEAQ (reference sequence). This CDR3 comprises 14 residues. V shed 5 bases and J shed 5 bases, with 15 bases lying between them. The CDR3 DNA follows: TGTGCCAGCAGCCACCCCCCCAGATTGGAGACCCAGTACTTC. Encoded protein: CASSHPPRLETQYF.

This chain uses TRBV5-1 with TRBJ1-2; D is uncertain. Trimming pared 0 bases from V and 3 bases from J, leaving 9 bases between. Germline assignment: CDR1 SGHRS and CDR2 YFSETQ. The CDR3 loop spans 14 amino acids. This CDR3 reads CASSLAGQDYGYTF. The DNA for the CDR3 is TGCGCCAGCAGCTTGGCCGGTCAGGACTATGGCTACACCTTC.

This clone came up once. The V call is TRBV7-9, the J call TRBJ2-7; no firm D call. Germline CDR1 is SEHNR and CDR2 is FQNEAQ (reference sequence). V lost 5 bases to trimming and J lost 2 bases, with 16 bases between them. The CDR3 totals 15 residues. In nucleotides, the CDR3 is TGTGCCAGCAGCCCCCTTACTCCTACTCCCTACGAGCAGTACTTC. Translating it yields CASSPLTPTPYEQYF. Filled out from reference TRBV7-9 and TRBJ2-7, the complete variable domain reads DTGVSQNPRHKITKRGQNVTFRCDPISEHNRLYWYRQTLGQGPEFLTYFQNEAQLEKSRLLSDRFSAERPKGSFSTLEIQRTEQGDSAMYLCASSPLTPTPYEQYFGPGTRLTVT.

V usage is TRBV30 and J usage is TRBJ1-2, with 8 bases lining up with TRBD1. The junction had 10 bases not matched to a gene; V was cut back by 4 bases and J by 3 bases. CDR3 size: 15 residues. The germline gives CDR1 GTSNPN, CDR2 SVGIG (reference sequence). The CDR3 loop is CAWTGGAWGDYGYTF. CDR3 sequence (DNA): TGTGCCTGGACAGGGGGCGCGTGGGGAGACTATGGCTACACCTTC.

The chain combines TRBV7-6 with TRBJ2-2; D is uncertain. Germline-derived CDR1 and CDR2 are SGHVS and FNYEAQ. The CDR3 has 15 residues. Trimming took off 4 bases at V and 1 base at J, with 10 bases between the two ends. As DNA, the CDR3 is TGTGCCAGCAGCTCCCGAACTTTGAACACCGGGGAGCTGTTTTTT. Amino acid sequence: CASSSRTLNTGELFF.

The CDR3 bases are TGTGCCAGCAGGATGGGGGCAGGGGGAGGACAATGGTATGGCTACACCTTC. Protein: CASRMGAGGGQWYGYTF. V is TRBV28 and J is TRBJ1-2; TRBD1 matches at 7 bases. The CDR3 runs 17 residues. Germline lookup yields CDR1 MDHEN and CDR2 SYDVKM. V shed 6 bases, J shed 5 bases, and the junction held 18 bases outside the gene matches.

V and J are TRBV5-4 and TRBJ1-1, with 7 positions matching TRBD1. J was trimmed by 3 bases and V by 4 bases; bases with no gene match: 15. The CDR3 is 17 amino acids. The germline CDR1 and CDR2 sequences are SGHNT and YYREEE (reference sequence). The CDR3 loop reads CASSAGQPEITYTEAFF. The DNA of the CDR3 is TGTGCCAGCAGCGCGGGACAGCCCGAAATTACGTACACTGAAGCTTTCTTT.

V usage is TRBV11-1 and J usage is TRBJ2-1, with 9 bases aligning to TRBD1. CDR1 is SGHAT, CDR2 FQDESV, per germline (reference sequence). The CDR3 length is 16 residues. V lost 4 bases, J lost 5 bases, and 9 bases stayed unmatched. CDR3 bases: TGTGCCAGCAGCTCCTGGACAGGGGCGGACCACAATGAGCAGTTCTTC. It is translated as CASSSWTGADHNEQFF.

This chain connects TRBV7-9 to TRBJ1-1, with TRBD1 matching over 8 bases. This CDR3 region has 16 residues. Germline-derived CDR1 and CDR2 are SEHNR and FQNEAQ (reference sequence). The V segment lost 5 bases and the J segment 1 base; nucleotides outside the gene matches: 9. The CDR3 DNA reads TGTGCCAGCAGCCCAAAACCGGACAGGGCGAACACTGAAGCTTTCTTT. Protein: CASSPKPDRANTEAFF.

The chain has TRBV7-6 and TRBJ2-7; TRBD2 aligns across 13 bases. Germline V gives CDR1 SGHVS, CDR2 FNYEAQ. J was trimmed by 3 bases and V by 5 bases; bases with no gene match: 16. The CDR3 is 19 residues long. CDR3 protein: CASSTKRTSGRAYHYEQYF. The CDR3 DNA follows: TGTGCCAGCAGCACGAAGAGAACTAGCGGGAGGGCTTACCACTACGAGCAGTACTTC.

The chain uses TRBV28 and TRBJ1-2, with unresolved D. This CDR3 contains 11 residues. Between the trimmed V and J ends, which lost 6 bases and 7 bases, there was a span of 9 bases. Germline V gene sequence: CDR1 MDHEN, CDR2 SYDVKM. The DNA for the CDR3 is TGTGCCAGCAGGTCCAGTGTTGGCTACACCTTC. Translation: CASRSSVGYTF.

The chain employs TRBV11-2 and TRBJ2-1; D ambiguous. The CDR3 extends over 13 amino acids. V was pared by 5 bases and J by 6 bases, with 11 bases between. Germline values: CDR1 SGHAT, CDR2 FQNNGV. CDR3 residues: CASSPRIANEQFF. Here the CDR3 DNA reads TGTGCCAGCAGCCCCAGGATCGCCAATGAGCAGTTCTTC.

The gene calls are TRBV29-1 and TRBJ1-3; D is ambiguous. The CDR3 covers 13 residues. Looked up from germline, CDR1 is SQVTM and CDR2 is ANQGSEA. V lost 4 bases to trimming and J lost 2 bases, with 9 bases between them. CDR3 coding DNA: TGCAGCGTTGTCGGGTGGACTGGAAACACCATATATTTT. It codes for CSVVGWTGNTIYF.

V is TRBV5-1 and J is TRBJ2-3; TRBD2 aligns across 11 bases. Germline V gene sequence: CDR1 SGHRS, CDR2 YFSETQ. The CDR3 sequence is 17 residues long. The V gene end was trimmed by 4 bases and the J gene end by 4 bases; junction bases not matched to a gene: 11. This chain's CDR3 is CASSPFTSGSTADTQYF. For the CDR3, the DNA is TGCGCCAGCAGCCCCTTTACTAGCGGGAGTACCGCAGATACGCAGTATTTT.

This chain connects TRBV7-2 to TRBJ1-5; 9 positions match TRBD1. CDR1 and CDR2 (germline): SGHTA, FQGNSA. With V trimmed by 5 bases and J by 6 bases, 8 bases remained unmatched. The CDR3 runs to 15 residues. The CDR3 protein is CASSRGQGGRQPQHF. DNA of the CDR3: TGTGCCAGCAGCAGGGGACAGGGAGGTCGTCAGCCCCAGCATTTT.